The TCR beta chain described here comes from a study of blood T cell repertoires in COVID-19. The overall study: The study drew acute and convalescent COVID-19 samples from the United States, Italy and Spain. PBMCs, B-cell-depleted T cells, or T cells were the source of the cDNA or gDNA that made up the material.

Methods used by the authors: Estimation of nucleated cell counts was performed using reference gene primer amplification. The assay was immunoSEQ multiplex PCR, and TCRdb's table has in-frame clones only and misses some. D and trimming were read from the DNA, whereas the V and J calls and clone size are those reported in that table. Of 70,000 or so clones detected, around 91% appear once; the ten largest clones hold 7% to 9.5%. Germline-derived CDR1 and CDR2 are SGHAT and FQNNGV. This CDR3 comprises 14 residues. V shed 3 bases and J 1 base; nucleotides not matched to a gene: 2. Sequenced input: peripheral blood. The rearrangement uses TRBV11-2 and TRBJ1-1; 7 nucleotides match TRBD1. The TCR was taken from a human donor in a cohort sampled during active COVID-19. The CDR3 sequence: CASSFSGGNTEAFF. The CDR3 nucleotides read TGTGCCAGCAGCTTTTCAGGGGGGAACACTGAAGCTTTCTTT.